Below are 18 T cell receptor beta chains sequenced from a single sample in a study of T cells after yellow fever vaccination. TCRdb redid the calling of the 5' RACE reads with MiXCR, one entry per CDR3 protein. The sample records around 340,000 distinct CDR3 sequences, around 13% being singletons. The starting material was CD4+ T cells sorted from PBMCs, obtained 15 days after the yellow fever booster vaccination. Every receptor here comes from a man in his late teens or twenties who received the YFV17D yellow fever vaccine.

The sample holds a few counts of this clonotype. This rearrangement joins TRBV6-1 to TRBJ2-3; the D is unclear. The CDR3 sequence is 14 residues long. Between the trimmed V and J ends, which lost 6 bases and 4 bases, there was a span of 14 bases. From germline, CDR1 is MNHNS and CDR2 SASEGT. The CDR3 bases are TGTGCCAGCAGAGCCGGCCTCTGGGCAGATACGCAGTATTTT. Encoded protein: CASRAGLWADTQYF.

This chain links TRBV4-1 with TRBJ1-5, with D unresolved. V lost 1 base, J lost 2 bases, and 15 bases lay in between. There are 17 residues in the CDR3. Germline CDR1 is MGHRA and CDR2 is YSYEKL. The CDR3 sequence: CASSQGGGRIRNQPQHF. The CDR3 region has the DNA TGCGCCAGCAGCCAAGGGGGAGGAAGGATCCGCAATCAGCCCCAGCATTTT.

This chain uses TRBV29-1 with TRBJ2-1; no firm D call. CDR3 length: 10 amino acids. Germline V gives CDR1 SQVTM, CDR2 ANQGSEA. V dropped 5 bases and J dropped 8 bases, with 7 bases sitting between them. The CDR3 DNA is TGCAGCGTTTCTTACTATGAGCAGTTCTTC. Translated: CSVSYYEQFF.

The sample holds a few counts of this clonotype. V and J are TRBV21-1 and TRBJ1-5; the table's D gene call, TRBD1, was not cross checked with the DNA. TRBV21-1 is a recognized pseudogene. CDR3 length: 18 amino acids. Written as DNA, the CDR3 is TGTGCCAGCAGCCCCGAACTAGTCAGGGGGCTAAGCAATCAGCCCCAGCATTTT. Protein product: CASSPELVRGLSNQPQHF.

This clonotype was counted between two and nine times. The chain recombines TRBV2 with TRBJ2-2, with 10 bases that match TRBD1. This CDR3 spans 15 amino acids. J lost 6 bases, V lost 6 bases, and 7 bases had no gene match. The germline V gene encodes CDR1 SNHLY and CDR2 FYNNEI. The CDR3 nucleotides are TGTGCCAGCAGCCCCGGGACAGGGGTCGCCGGGGAGCTGTTTTTT. It encodes CASSPGTGVAGELFF.

This clonotype has just a few counts. The chain employs TRBV2 and TRBJ2-7; the D gene is possibly TRBD1 (5 bases). V dropped 1 base and J dropped 9 bases, with 10 bases sitting between them. The CDR3 is made up of 12 amino acids. Germline CDR1 reads SNHLY; CDR2 reads FYNNEI. The CDR3 DNA follows: TGTGCCAGCAGTGAAGAAAGGGGTTTGCAGTACGTC. It yields the protein CASSEERGLQYV.

A few counts support this clonotype. This chain connects TRBV9 to TRBJ1-2; 7 bases are a match to TRBD1. V lost 3 bases and J lost 1; bases outside the gene matches: 12. This CDR3 spans 17 amino acids. Germline-derived CDR1 and CDR2 are SGDLS and YYNGEE. The CDR3 coding sequence is TGTGCCAGCAGCGCGTCGATCCACAGGGGAAGTAACTATGGCTACACCTTC. Translating gives CASSASIHRGSNYGYTF.

This clonotype has a handful of counts. This chain uses TRBV7-9 with TRBJ2-7; a possible D gene is TRBD2 (7 bases). V dropped 1 base and J dropped 2 bases, with 18 bases sitting between them. The germline gives CDR1 SEHNR, CDR2 FQNEAQ (reference sequence). The CDR3 totals 17 residues. The DNA of the CDR3 is TGTGCCAGCAGCTTAGTTGGGGGGGCAGGGGTCACCTACGAGCAGTACTTC. Encoded protein: CASSLVGGAGVTYEQYF.

The V and J genes are TRBV3-1 and TRBJ2-5; tentatively, D is TRBD1 or TRBD2 (5 bases each). The germline gives CDR1 LGHDT, CDR2 YNNKEL (reference sequence). With 4 bases removed from V and 5 bases from J, the gap between germline ends came to 14 bases. This CDR3 contains 14 residues. The DNA of the CDR3 is TGTGCCAGCAGCCGCACTACAGGACTCGAGACCCAGTACTTC. Translation: CASSRTTGLETQYF.

This chain connects TRBV6-2 or TRBV6-3 to TRBJ1-5; D gene ambiguous. Germline-derived CDR1 and CDR2 are MNHEY and SVGEGT. The CDR3 sequence is 16 residues long. The V and J ends lost 5 bases and 1 base respectively, with 15 bases between them. The CDR3 is CASSVMGFRSNQPQHF. CDR3 nucleotide sequence: TGTGCCAGCAGTGTTATGGGTTTTCGCAGCAATCAGCCCCAGCATTTT.

This clonotype was picked up a small number of times. The genes are TRBV21-1 and TRBJ1-2. TRBV21-1 is designated a pseudogene. CDR3 length: 14 residues. The CDR3 loop reads CARTTAEAEYGYTF. The DNA of the CDR3 is TGTGCCAGGACCACTGCTGAGGCCGAGTATGGCTACACCTTC.

In this sample, this clonotype turned up many times. This chain links TRBV7-2 with TRBJ2-5; 8 nucleotides match TRBD1. V lost 4 bases, J lost 5 bases, and 6 bases stayed unmatched. The germline V gene encodes CDR1 SGHTA and CDR2 FQGNSA. This CDR3 has 14 residues. This CDR3 reads CASSSLDRAETQYF. The CDR3 DNA is TGTGCCAGCAGCTCCCTGGACAGGGCCGAGACCCAGTACTTC.

This clonotype has just a few counts. The chain employs TRBV28 and TRBJ1-5; 9 nucleotides match TRBD1. Trimming took 5 bases from V and 5 from J; bases not matched to a gene: 10. The CDR3 contains 16 residues. The V gene's germline CDR1 is MDHEN and CDR2 SYDVKM. CDR3 in amino acids: CASSETGTGSYQPQHF. The DNA of the CDR3 is TGTGCCAGCAGTGAAACCGGGACAGGGTCCTATCAGCCCCAGCATTTT.

This clonotype was observed a handful of times. The V gene is TRBV6-1, the J gene TRBJ1-4; TRBD1 might be the D (6 bases). Germline loops: CDR1 MNHNS, CDR2 SASEGT. The V and J ends lost 10 bases and 8 bases respectively, with 23 bases between them. There are 15 residues in the CDR3. The CDR3 loop is CATTVIPGVAEKLFF. In nucleotides, the CDR3 is TGTGCCACGACGGTCATTCCAGGGGTCGCCGAAAAACTGTTTTTT.

The chain recombines TRBV29-1 with TRBJ2-7; a possible D gene is TRBD1 (5 bases). CDR3 length: 14 amino acids. Germline lookup yields CDR1 SQVTM and CDR2 ANQGSEA. Between the trimmed V and J ends, which lost 1 base and 5 bases, there was a span of 15 bases. The chain's CDR3 is CSVEGRASRNEQYF. As DNA, the CDR3 is TGCAGCGTTGAAGGCAGGGCATCGAGGAACGAGCAGTACTTC.

This clonotype was counted only a few times. The V gene is TRBV18, the J gene TRBJ1-6; no definite D call. This CDR3 spans 14 amino acids. Trimming removed 2 bases at V and 6 bases at J, with 8 bases between. Looked up from germline, CDR1 is KGHSH and CDR2 is LQKENI. CDR3 sequence reads: CASSPVASNSPLHF. The CDR3 nucleotides are TGTGCCAGCTCACCAGTCGCCAGTAATTCACCCCTCCACTTT.

The sample holds a few counts of this clonotype. The chain employs TRBV3-1 and TRBJ2-5; TRBD2 might be the D (5 bases). The V end was cut by 2 bases, the J end by 1 base, with 11 bases between. CDR1 and CDR2 from the germline V gene are LGHDT and YNNKEL (reference sequence). The CDR3 has 15 residues. CDR3 region: CASSQKGGGQETQYF. Here the CDR3 DNA reads TGTGCCAGCAGCCAAAAAGGAGGCGGCCAAGAGACCCAGTACTTC.

Only a few counts were recorded for this clonotype. The J gene is TRBJ1-1, the V gene TRBV12-3 or TRBV12-4; tentatively, D is TRBD1 (5 bases). The CDR3 extends over 15 amino acids. Trimming cost V 3 bases and J 4 bases, with 15 bases left between them. For the CDR3, the DNA is TGTGCCAGCAGTTTTCTTCGGGGGGAGGGCACTGAAGCTTTCTTT. The encoded protein is CASSFLRGEGTEAFF.